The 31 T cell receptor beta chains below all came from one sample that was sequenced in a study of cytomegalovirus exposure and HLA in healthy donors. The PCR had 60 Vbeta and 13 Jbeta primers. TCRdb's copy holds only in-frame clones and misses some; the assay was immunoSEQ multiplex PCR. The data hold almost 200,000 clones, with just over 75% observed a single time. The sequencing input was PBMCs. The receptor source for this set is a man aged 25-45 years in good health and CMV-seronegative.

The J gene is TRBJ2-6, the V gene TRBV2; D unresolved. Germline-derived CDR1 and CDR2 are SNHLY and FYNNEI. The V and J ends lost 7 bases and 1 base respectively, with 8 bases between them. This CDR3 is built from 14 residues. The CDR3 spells CASIGGSGANVLTF. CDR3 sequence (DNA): TGTGCCAGCATCGGCGGTTCTGGGGCCAACGTCCTGACTTTC.

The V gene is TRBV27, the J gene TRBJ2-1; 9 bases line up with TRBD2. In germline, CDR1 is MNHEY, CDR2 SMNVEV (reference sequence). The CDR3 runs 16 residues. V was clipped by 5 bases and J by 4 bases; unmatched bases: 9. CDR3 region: CASSPIAGGLYNEQFF. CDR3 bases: TGTGCCAGCAGTCCTATCGCGGGAGGGCTTTACAATGAGCAGTTCTTC.

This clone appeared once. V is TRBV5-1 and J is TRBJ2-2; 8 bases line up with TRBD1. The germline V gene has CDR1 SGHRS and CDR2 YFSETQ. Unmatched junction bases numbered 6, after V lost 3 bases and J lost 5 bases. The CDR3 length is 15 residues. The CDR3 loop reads CASSSGQGVTGELFF. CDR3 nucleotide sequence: TGCGCCAGCAGCTCCGGACAGGGCGTAACCGGGGAGCTGTTTTTT.

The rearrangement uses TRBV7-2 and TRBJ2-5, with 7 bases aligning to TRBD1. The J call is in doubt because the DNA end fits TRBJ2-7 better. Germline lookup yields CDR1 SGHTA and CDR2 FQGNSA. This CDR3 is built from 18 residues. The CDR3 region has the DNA TGTGCCAGCAGCTTAACTGGGCAGGGGGTAACCCTTTTCTACGAGCAGTACTTC. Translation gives CASSLTGQGVTLFYEQYF.

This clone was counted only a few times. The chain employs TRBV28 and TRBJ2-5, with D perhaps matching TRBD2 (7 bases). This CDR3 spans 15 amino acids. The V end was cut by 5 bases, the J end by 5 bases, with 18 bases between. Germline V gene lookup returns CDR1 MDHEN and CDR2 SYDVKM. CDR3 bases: TGTGCCAGCAGTCCGGGAGGAGGGGGGAGTGAGACCCAGTACTTC. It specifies CASSPGGGGSETQYF.

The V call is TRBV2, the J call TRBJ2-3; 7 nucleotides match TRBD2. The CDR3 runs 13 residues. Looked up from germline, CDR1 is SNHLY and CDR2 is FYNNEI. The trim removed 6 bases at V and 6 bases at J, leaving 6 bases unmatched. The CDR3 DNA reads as TGTGCCAGCAGAGGCGGGCGGGAGGATACGCAGTATTTT. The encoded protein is CASRGGREDTQYF.

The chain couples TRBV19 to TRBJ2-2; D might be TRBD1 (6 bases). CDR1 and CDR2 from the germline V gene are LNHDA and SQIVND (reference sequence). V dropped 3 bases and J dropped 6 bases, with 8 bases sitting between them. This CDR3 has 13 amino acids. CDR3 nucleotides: TGTGCCAGTAGTATCAGGGGCGCCGGGGAGCTGTTTTTT. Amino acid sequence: CASSIRGAGELFF.

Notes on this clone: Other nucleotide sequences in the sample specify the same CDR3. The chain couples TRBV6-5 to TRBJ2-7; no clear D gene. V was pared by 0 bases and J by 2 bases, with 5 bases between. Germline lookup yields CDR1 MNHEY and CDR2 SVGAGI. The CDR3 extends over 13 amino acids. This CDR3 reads CASSYSQTYEQYF. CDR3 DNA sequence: TGTGCCAGCAGTTACTCACAGACCTACGAGCAGTACTTC.

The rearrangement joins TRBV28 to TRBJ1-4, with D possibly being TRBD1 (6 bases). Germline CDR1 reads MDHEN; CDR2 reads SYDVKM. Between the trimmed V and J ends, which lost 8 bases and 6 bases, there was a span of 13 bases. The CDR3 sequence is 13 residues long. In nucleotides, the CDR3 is TGTGCCAGCCATGCAGGGGCGGATGAAAAACTGTTTTTT. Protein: CASHAGADEKLFF.

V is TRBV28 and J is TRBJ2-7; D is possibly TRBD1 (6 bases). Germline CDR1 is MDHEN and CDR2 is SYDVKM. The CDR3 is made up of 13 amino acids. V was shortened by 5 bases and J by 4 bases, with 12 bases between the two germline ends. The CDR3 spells CASSTGQTYEQYF. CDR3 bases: TGTGCCAGCAGTACGGGACAAACGTACGAGCAGTACTTC.

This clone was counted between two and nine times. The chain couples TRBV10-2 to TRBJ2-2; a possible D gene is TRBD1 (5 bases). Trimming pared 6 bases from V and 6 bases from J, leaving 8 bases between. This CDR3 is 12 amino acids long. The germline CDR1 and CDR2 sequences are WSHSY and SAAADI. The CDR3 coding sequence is TGCGCCAGCAGCAGACAGTCCGGGGAGCTGTTTTTT. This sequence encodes CASSRQSGELFF.

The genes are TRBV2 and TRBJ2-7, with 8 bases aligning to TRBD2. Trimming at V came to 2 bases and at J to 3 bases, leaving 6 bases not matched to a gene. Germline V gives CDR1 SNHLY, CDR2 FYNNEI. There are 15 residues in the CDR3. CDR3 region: CASSESASGFYEQYF. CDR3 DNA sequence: TGTGCCAGCAGTGAATCGGCTAGCGGGTTCTACGAGCAGTACTTC.

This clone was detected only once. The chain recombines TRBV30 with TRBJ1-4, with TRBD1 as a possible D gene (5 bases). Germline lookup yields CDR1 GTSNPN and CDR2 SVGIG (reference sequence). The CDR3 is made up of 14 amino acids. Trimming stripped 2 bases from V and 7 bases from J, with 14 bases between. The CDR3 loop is CAWSSGGSGEKLFF. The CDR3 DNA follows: TGTGCCTGGAGTTCGGGGGGAAGCGGTGAAAAACTGTTTTTT.

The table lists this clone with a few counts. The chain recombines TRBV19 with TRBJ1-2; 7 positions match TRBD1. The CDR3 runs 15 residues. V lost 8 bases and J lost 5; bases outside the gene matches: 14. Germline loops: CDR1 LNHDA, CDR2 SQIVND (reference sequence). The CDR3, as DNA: TGTGCCAGTTTTACTGACCGGGACAGATCATATGGCTACACCTTC. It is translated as CASFTDRDRSYGYTF.

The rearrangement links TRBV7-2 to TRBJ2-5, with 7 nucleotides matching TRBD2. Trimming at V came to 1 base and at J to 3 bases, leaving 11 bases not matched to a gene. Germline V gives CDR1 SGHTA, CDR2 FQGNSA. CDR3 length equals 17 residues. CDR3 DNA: TGTGCCAGCAGCTTAGGGACTAGGGGATTTGGGGAAGAGACCCAGTACTTC. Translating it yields CASSLGTRGFGEETQYF.

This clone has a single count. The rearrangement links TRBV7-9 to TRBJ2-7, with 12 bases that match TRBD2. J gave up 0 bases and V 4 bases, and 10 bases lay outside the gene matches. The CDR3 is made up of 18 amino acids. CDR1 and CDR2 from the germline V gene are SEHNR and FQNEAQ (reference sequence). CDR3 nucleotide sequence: TGTGCCAGCAGCTCCTCAACGTTGACTAGCGGGAGCTCCTACGAGCAGTACTTC. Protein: CASSSSTLTSGSSYEQYF.

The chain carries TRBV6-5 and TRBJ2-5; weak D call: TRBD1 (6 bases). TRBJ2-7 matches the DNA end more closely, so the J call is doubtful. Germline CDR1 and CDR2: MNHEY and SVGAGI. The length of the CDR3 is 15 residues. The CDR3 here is CASSPQGTLIYEQYF. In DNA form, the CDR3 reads TGTGCCAGCAGCCCCCAGGGGACCCTAATCTACGAGCAGTACTTC.

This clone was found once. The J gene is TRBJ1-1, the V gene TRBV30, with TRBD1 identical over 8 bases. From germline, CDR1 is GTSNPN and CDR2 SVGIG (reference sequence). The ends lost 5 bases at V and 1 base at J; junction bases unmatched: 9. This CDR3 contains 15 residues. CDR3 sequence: CAWVLRGHWNTEAFF. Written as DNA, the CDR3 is TGTGCCTGGGTCCTCAGGGGGCACTGGAACACTGAAGCTTTCTTT.

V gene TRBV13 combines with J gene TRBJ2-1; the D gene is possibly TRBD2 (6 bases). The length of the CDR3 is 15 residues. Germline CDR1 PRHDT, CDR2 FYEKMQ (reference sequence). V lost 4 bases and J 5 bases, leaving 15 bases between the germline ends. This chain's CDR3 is CASSYRRDFNNEQFF. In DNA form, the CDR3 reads TGTGCCAGCAGCTACCGCCGGGACTTCAACAATGAGCAGTTCTTC.

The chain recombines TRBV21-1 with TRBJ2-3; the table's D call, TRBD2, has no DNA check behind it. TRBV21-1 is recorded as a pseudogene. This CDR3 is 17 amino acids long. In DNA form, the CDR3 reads TGTGCCAGCAGCAGACTACAAGCGGGAGTCGATGCAGATACGCAGTATTTT. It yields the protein CASSRLQAGVDADTQYF.

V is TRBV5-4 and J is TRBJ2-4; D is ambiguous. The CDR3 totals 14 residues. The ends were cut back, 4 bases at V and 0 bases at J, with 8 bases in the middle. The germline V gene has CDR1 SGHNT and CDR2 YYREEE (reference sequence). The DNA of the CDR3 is TGTGCCAGCAGCCCTGAGTTAGCCAAAAACATTCAGTACTTC. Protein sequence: CASSPELAKNIQYF. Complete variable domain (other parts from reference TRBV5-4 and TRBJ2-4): ETGVTQSPTHLIKTRGQQVTLRCSSQSGHNTVSWYQQALGQGPQFIFQYYREEENGRGNFPPRFSGLQFPNYSSELNVNALELDDSALYLCASSPELAKNIQYFGAGTRLSVL.

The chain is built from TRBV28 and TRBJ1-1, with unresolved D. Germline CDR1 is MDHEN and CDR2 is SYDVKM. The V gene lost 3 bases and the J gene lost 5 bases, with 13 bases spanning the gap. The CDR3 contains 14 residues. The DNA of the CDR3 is TGTGCCAGCAGTTTCGAGGTTCGGGTGACTGAAGCTTTCTTT. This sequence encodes CASSFEVRVTEAFF.

The CDR3 loop is CASKAGADTQYF. The CDR3 nucleotides read TGTGCCAGCAAAGCGGGAGCGGATACGCAGTATTTT. This sequence joins TRBV2 and TRBJ2-3; 8 positions agree with TRBD2. Losses at the gene ends were 7 bases for V and 6 bases for J; bases not matched to a gene: 3. Germline V gene lookup returns CDR1 SNHLY and CDR2 FYNNEI. The CDR3 has 12 amino acids.

DNA of the CDR3: TGTGCCAGCAGTGACGGGACAGGGGGCAACACTGAAGCTTTCTTT. Residues: CASSDGTGGNTEAFF. The J gene is TRBJ1-1, the V gene TRBV6-4; the match to TRBD1 covers 12 bases. This CDR3 spans 15 amino acids. Germline trimming cut 2 bases from V and 2 bases from J; bases unmatched to any gene: 0. Per the germline V gene, CDR1 is MRHNA and CDR2 is SNTAGT.

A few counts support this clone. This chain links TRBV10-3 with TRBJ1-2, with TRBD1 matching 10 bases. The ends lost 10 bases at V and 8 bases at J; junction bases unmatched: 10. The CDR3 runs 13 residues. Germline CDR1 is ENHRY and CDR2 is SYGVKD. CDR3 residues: CASTGTGAEGYTF. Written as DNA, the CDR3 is TGTGCCAGTACCGGGACAGGGGCCGAAGGCTACACCTTC.

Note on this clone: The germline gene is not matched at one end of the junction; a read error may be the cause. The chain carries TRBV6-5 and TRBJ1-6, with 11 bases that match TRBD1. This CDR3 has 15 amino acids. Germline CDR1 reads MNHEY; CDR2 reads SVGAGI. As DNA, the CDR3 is TGTGCCGGCAGGGGGGGACAGGGGGAAAATTCACCCCTCCACTTT. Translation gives CAGRGGQGENSPLHF.

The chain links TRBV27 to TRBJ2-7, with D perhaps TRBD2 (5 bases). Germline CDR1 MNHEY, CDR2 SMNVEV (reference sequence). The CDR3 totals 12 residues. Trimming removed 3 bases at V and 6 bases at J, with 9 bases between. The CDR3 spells CASSFRGGEQYF. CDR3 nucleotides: TGTGCCAGCAGTTTCCGGGGTGGCGAGCAGTACTTC.

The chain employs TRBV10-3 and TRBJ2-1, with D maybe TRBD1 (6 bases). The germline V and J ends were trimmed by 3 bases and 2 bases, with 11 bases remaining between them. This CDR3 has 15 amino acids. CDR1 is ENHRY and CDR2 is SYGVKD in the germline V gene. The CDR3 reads CAISERTATYNEQFF. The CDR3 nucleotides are TGTGCCATCAGTGAAAGGACAGCCACCTACAATGAGCAGTTCTTC.

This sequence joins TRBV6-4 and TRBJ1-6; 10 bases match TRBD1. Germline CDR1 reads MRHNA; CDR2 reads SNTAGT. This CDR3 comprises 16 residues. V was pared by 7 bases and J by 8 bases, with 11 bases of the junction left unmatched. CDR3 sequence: CASMDRGDEGDSPLHF. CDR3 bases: TGTGCCAGCATGGACAGGGGGGACGAGGGCGATTCACCCCTCCACTTT.

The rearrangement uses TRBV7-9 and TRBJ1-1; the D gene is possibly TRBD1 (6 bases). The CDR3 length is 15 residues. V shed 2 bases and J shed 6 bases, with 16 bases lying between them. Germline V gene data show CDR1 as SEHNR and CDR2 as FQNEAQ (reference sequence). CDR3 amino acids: CASSLIGRGLAEAFF. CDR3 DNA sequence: TGTGCCAGCAGCTTAATAGGTAGGGGGTTAGCTGAAGCTTTCTTT. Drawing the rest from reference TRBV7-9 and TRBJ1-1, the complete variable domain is DTGVSQNPRHKITKRGQNVTFRCDPISEHNRLYWYRQTLGQGPEFLTYFQNEAQLEKSRLLSDRFSAERPKGSFSTLEIQRTEQGDSAMYLCASSLIGRGLAEAFFGQGTRLTVV.

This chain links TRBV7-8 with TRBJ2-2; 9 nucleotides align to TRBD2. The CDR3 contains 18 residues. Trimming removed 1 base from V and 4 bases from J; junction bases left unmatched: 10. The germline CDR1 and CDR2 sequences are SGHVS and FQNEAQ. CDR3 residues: CASSLGWVAGDITGELFF. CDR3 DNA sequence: TGTGCCAGCAGCTTAGGATGGGTAGCGGGAGATATCACCGGGGAGCTGTTTTTT. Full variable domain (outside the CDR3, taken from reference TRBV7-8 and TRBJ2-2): GAGVSQSPRYKVAKRGQDVALRCDPISGHVSLFWYQQALGQGPEFLTYFQNEAQLDKSGLPSDRFFAERPEGSVSTLKIQRTQQEDSAVYLCASSLGWVAGDITGELFFGEGSRLTVL.